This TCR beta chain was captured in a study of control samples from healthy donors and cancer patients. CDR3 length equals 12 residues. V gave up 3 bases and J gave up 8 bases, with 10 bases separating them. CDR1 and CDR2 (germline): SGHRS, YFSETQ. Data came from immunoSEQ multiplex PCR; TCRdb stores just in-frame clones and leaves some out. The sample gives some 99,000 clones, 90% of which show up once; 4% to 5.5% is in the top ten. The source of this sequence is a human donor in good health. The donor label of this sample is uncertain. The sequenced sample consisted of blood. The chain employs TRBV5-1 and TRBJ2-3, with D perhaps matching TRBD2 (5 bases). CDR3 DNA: TGCGCCAGCAGCTCCCCCCGGGGTACGCAGTATTTT. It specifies CASSSPRGTQYF.